Presented here are 27 T cell receptor beta chains from one specimen sequenced in a study of CD8 T cells in ankylosing spondylitis. Their cognate antigens are unknown. TCRdb itself ran the 5' RACE reads through MiXCR, one entry per CDR3 protein. Of roughly 440,000 distinct CDR3 sequences detected, 17% appear once; the ten largest clones hold approximately 1%. Notes on the study in general: Ankylosing spondylitis blood appeared to be characterized by a TCR beta motif of 8 or 9 highly homologous variants.

Input material: blood, either unsorted or a sorted T cell fraction (not recorded which). All receptors derive from a male donor with ankylosing spondylitis.

The chain recombines TRBV20-1 with TRBJ2-7; 12 bases fit TRBD2. Germline assignment: CDR1 DFQATT and CDR2 SNEGSKA (reference sequence). With 3 bases clipped from V and 6 bases from J, the junction kept 3 bases outside the gene matches. The CDR3 is 13 amino acids. The DNA of the CDR3 is TGCAGTGCTAGTCCTAGCGGGAGGGCCGAGCAGTACTTC. Translation: CSASPSGRAEQYF.

The genes are TRBV29-1 and TRBJ1-1; 7 nucleotides match TRBD1. J gave up 3 bases and V 1 base, and 8 bases lay outside the gene matches. Germline assignment: CDR1 SQVTM and CDR2 ANQGSEA. CDR3 size: 15 residues. The CDR3 DNA is TGCAGCGTTGAAGTCCAGGGGGTGAGCTACACTGAAGCTTTCTTT. The encoded protein is CSVEVQGVSYTEAFF.

The rearrangement joins TRBV4-1 to TRBJ2-1; a weak D match, TRBD2 (5 bases). CDR1 is MGHRA, CDR2 YSYEKL, per germline. V lost 2 bases and J 6 bases, leaving 17 bases between the germline ends. The CDR3 contains 16 residues. CDR3 DNA: TGCGCCAGCAGCCAAACTTTAGCCGAGGGTACCAATGAGCAGTTCTTC. Amino acids: CASSQTLAEGTNEQFF.

This clonotype was observed many times. The gene calls are TRBV20-1 and TRBJ2-7; D possibly corresponds to TRBD2 (6 bases). CDR3 length: 13 residues. Germline V gene lookup returns CDR1 DFQATT and CDR2 SNEGSKA (reference sequence). V was trimmed by 0 bases and J by 5 bases, leaving 11 bases between them. CDR3 region: CSARDRGTNEQYF. CDR3 DNA: TGCAGTGCTAGAGATCGGGGGACCAACGAGCAGTACTTC.

The J gene is TRBJ1-1, the V gene TRBV7-6; D is ambiguous. The V gene lost 1 base and the J gene lost 4 bases, with 13 bases spanning the gap. The germline V gene has CDR1 SGHVS and CDR2 FNYEAQ. The CDR3 sequence is 15 residues long. CDR3 nucleotides: TGTGCCAGCAGCTTAGGGAGAGGATGGGCCACTGAAGCTTTCTTT. The encoded protein is CASSLGRGWATEAFF.

This sequence joins TRBV6-1 and TRBJ1-1; D is unclear. V was clipped by 5 bases and J by 0 bases, with 13 bases between them. This CDR3 has 15 residues. The germline CDR1 and CDR2 sequences are MNHNS and SASEGT. CDR3 coding DNA: TGTGCCAGCAGTCGGATGCTACAACTGAACACTGAAGCTTTCTTT. Its translation: CASSRMLQLNTEAFF.

This clonotype was recorded a few times. V usage is TRBV2 and J usage is TRBJ1-6, with unresolved D. The germline CDR1 and CDR2 sequences are SNHLY and FYNNEI. This CDR3 is 15 amino acids long. The V and J ends lost 4 bases and 7 bases respectively, with 14 bases between them. Here the CDR3 DNA reads TGTGCCAGCAGTGTGGCCCTACCCCCAAATTCACCCCTCCACTTT. It codes for CASSVALPPNSPLHF.

This clonotype was seen more than once but under ten times. CDR3 bases: TGCGCCAGCAGCCATCAAGACACCCCTCGGGACATTCAGTACTTC. Translation gives CASSHQDTPRDIQYF. This rearrangement joins TRBV4-1 to TRBJ2-4; D gene uncertain. This CDR3 is built from 15 residues. Germline CDR1 and CDR2: MGHRA and YSYEKL. V dropped 3 bases and J dropped 8 bases, with 17 bases sitting between them.

This clonotype was counted between two and nine times. The chain links TRBV20-1 to TRBJ2-3; D uncertain. The CDR3 is 13 amino acids. V dropped 5 bases and J dropped 6 bases, with 15 bases sitting between them. Germline V gives CDR1 DFQATT, CDR2 SNEGSKA (reference sequence). The CDR3 DNA sequence: TGCAGTGCTCCCGGGTTATACCGTGATACGCAGTATTTT. It encodes CSAPGLYRDTQYF.

The chain recombines TRBV3-1 with TRBJ2-7; the D gene is possibly TRBD1 (5 bases). The V end lost 1 base, the J end lost 5 bases, and 18 bases lay between the germline ends. Germline-derived CDR1 and CDR2 are LGHDT and YNNKEL (reference sequence). CDR3 size: 16 residues. CDR3 sequence: CASSQALPGISHEQYF. The CDR3, as DNA: TGTGCCAGCAGCCAAGCCCTTCCAGGGATTAGTCACGAGCAGTACTTC.

The sample holds a few counts of this clonotype. The gene calls are TRBV12-3 or TRBV12-4 and TRBJ2-1; 7 nucleotides agree with TRBD2. The CDR3 length is 14 residues. V trimming: 8 bases; J trimming: 2 bases; junction bases outside the gene matches: 6. Here the CDR3 DNA reads TGTGCCAGCCGACGACTAGCCACCTACAATGAGCAGTTCTTC. It specifies CASRRLATYNEQFF.

The rearrangement joins TRBV6-1 to TRBJ2-7; either TRBD1 or TRBD2 may supply D (7 bases each). V was cut by 8 bases and J by 4 bases, with 18 bases left in between. CDR3 length equals 14 residues. Germline lookup yields CDR1 MNHNS and CDR2 SASEGT. In DNA, the CDR3 is TGTGCCAGCGAGCCAGGGGGGACTATATACGAGCAGTACTTC. Protein sequence: CASEPGGTIYEQYF.

This clonotype was observed a few times. The chain links TRBV3-1 to TRBJ2-7; 7 positions match TRBD2. The germline CDR1 and CDR2 sequences are LGHDT and YNNKEL (reference sequence). J gave up 6 bases and V 1 base, and 3 bases lay outside the gene matches. There are 13 residues in the CDR3. CDR3 DNA sequence: TGTGCCAGCAGCCAAGTCGGGGAGGGCGAGCAGTACTTC. Residues: CASSQVGEGEQYF.

The chain links TRBV15 to TRBJ2-3; TRBD2 is a possible D gene (7 bases). V was pared by 9 bases and J by 4 bases, with 14 bases between. Germline V CDR1 and CDR2: LNHNV, YYDKDF (reference sequence). The CDR3 is 13 amino acids. This CDR3 is CATGGGQADTQYF. The CDR3 bases are TGTGCCACGGGGGGGGGCCAGGCAGATACGCAGTATTTT.

This clonotype was counted a few times. The chain employs TRBV2 and TRBJ2-7; 11 nucleotides line up with TRBD1. CDR1 and CDR2 (germline): SNHLY, FYNNEI. The CDR3 extends over 15 amino acids. Trimming at V came to 6 bases and at J to 2 bases, leaving 6 bases not matched to a gene. The chain's CDR3 is CASRGTGGSPYEQYF. The DNA of the CDR3 is TGTGCCAGCAGGGGGACAGGGGGTTCGCCCTACGAGCAGTACTTC.

The gene calls are TRBV20-1 and TRBJ1-5; D perhaps matches TRBD1 (5 bases). Per the germline V gene, CDR1 is DFQATT and CDR2 is SNEGSKA (reference sequence). This CDR3 spans 13 amino acids. Trimming stripped 1 base from V and 7 bases from J, with 11 bases between. The CDR3 here is CSARGGAGQPQHF. In nucleotides, the CDR3 is TGCAGTGCTAGAGGGGGCGCGGGACAGCCCCAGCATTTT.

The genes are TRBV20-1 and TRBJ2-7, with D unresolved. The CDR3 contains 13 residues. The ends were cut back, 7 bases at V and 2 bases at J, with 15 bases in the middle. Per germline, CDR1 DFQATT and CDR2 SNEGSKA (reference sequence). The CDR3 sequence: CSVPVPQTYEQYF. DNA of the CDR3: TGCAGTGTCCCGGTTCCACAAACCTACGAGCAGTACTTC.

The CDR3 region has the DNA TGCGCCAGCAGCCATACAAGGGCTGATGAAAAACTGTTTTTT. It is translated as CASSHTRADEKLFF. The chain uses TRBV5-1 and TRBJ1-4; D is unclear. Germline lookup yields CDR1 SGHRS and CDR2 YFSETQ. This CDR3 is 14 amino acids long. V lost 4 bases and J 6 bases, leaving 13 bases between the germline ends.

The J gene is TRBJ2-2, the V gene TRBV7-2; D is unresolved. The germline V gene encodes CDR1 SGHTA and CDR2 FQGNSA. The CDR3 spans 16 residues. Trimming removed 0 bases at V and 0 bases at J, with 8 bases between. CDR3 nucleotide sequence: TGTGCCAGCAGCTTAGCGAAGGGATCGAACACCGGGGAGCTGTTTTTT. This gives the protein CASSLAKGSNTGELFF.

This chain uses TRBV5-1 with TRBJ2-7; 7 nucleotides match TRBD1. Germline V CDR1 and CDR2: SGHRS, YFSETQ. Trimming at V came to 4 bases and at J to 3 bases, leaving 7 bases not matched to a gene. The CDR3 has 14 amino acids. The CDR3 coding sequence is TGCGCCAGCAGCCCAGGAGCAGGGGGCTACGAGCAGTACTTC. Protein sequence: CASSPGAGGYEQYF. Drawing the rest from reference TRBV5-1 and TRBJ2-7, the complete variable domain is KAGVTQTPRYLIKTRGQQVTLSCSPISGHRSVSWYQQTPGQGLQFLFEYFSETQRNKGNFPGRFSGRQFSNSRSEMNVSTLELGDSALYLCASSPGAGGYEQYFGPGTRLTVT.

The J gene is TRBJ1-2, the V gene TRBV10-3, with 9 positions matching TRBD1. J was trimmed by 4 bases and V by 4 bases; bases with no gene match: 7. CDR3 length equals 15 residues. Germline loops: CDR1 ENHRY, CDR2 SYGVKD. CDR3 loop: CAISAQGAQVYGYTF. In DNA form, the CDR3 reads TGTGCCATCAGTGCACAGGGGGCACAGGTCTATGGCTACACCTTC.

V and J are TRBV20-1 and TRBJ2-1; the match to TRBD2 covers 12 bases. V lost 2 bases and J lost 2; bases outside the gene matches: 10. The CDR3 consists of 18 residues. Germline CDR1 is DFQATT and CDR2 is SNEGSKA (reference sequence). The CDR3 bases are TGCAGTGCTAGAAGGCGCCTAGCGGGGGGGGCCCCCTACAATGAGCAGTTCTTC. Its translation: CSARRRLAGGAPYNEQFF.

This sequence joins TRBV29-1 and TRBJ2-7; unclear D gene. Trimming stripped 5 bases from V and 0 bases from J, with 14 bases between. The CDR3 length is 14 residues. Looked up from germline, CDR1 is SQVTM and CDR2 is ANQGSEA. CDR3: CSVSIQPDSYEQYF. In nucleotides, the CDR3 is TGCAGCGTTTCCATTCAGCCAGACTCCTACGAGCAGTACTTC.

A few counts support this clonotype. This chain joins TRBV7-3 and TRBJ1-5; 9 bases agree with TRBD1. V was pared by 5 bases and J by 6 bases, with 2 bases of the junction left unmatched. Per the germline V gene, CDR1 is SGHTA and CDR2 is FQGTGA. This CDR3 contains 13 residues. CDR3 bases: TGTGCCAGCAGCGTGGACAGGGGTCAGCCCCAGCATTTT. Translating it yields CASSVDRGQPQHF.

The rearrangement joins TRBV7-2 to TRBJ2-1, with TRBD2 identical over 8 bases. The CDR3 spans 16 residues. CDR1 and CDR2 (germline): SGHTA, FQGNSA. The V gene end was trimmed by 2 bases and the J gene end by 4 bases; junction bases not matched to a gene: 7. In nucleotides, the CDR3 is TGTGCCAGCAGCTTATCGACGGGAGGGGGTTACAATGAGCAGTTCTTC. It codes for CASSLSTGGGYNEQFF.

In this sample, this clonotype turned up a few times. The chain links TRBV20-1 to TRBJ2-3; 7 bases match TRBD2. Losses at the gene ends were 4 bases for V and 0 bases for J; bases not matched to a gene: 4. Looked up from germline, CDR1 is DFQATT and CDR2 is SNEGSKA (reference sequence). CDR3 length equals 14 residues. The CDR3 protein is CSAIAGLSTDTQYF. The CDR3 bases are TGCAGTGCTATAGCGGGTCTTAGCACAGATACGCAGTATTTT.

The V and J genes are TRBV6-1 and TRBJ2-1; 8 nucleotides agree with TRBD2. V shed 7 bases and J 0 bases; nucleotides not matched to a gene: 8. CDR3 length equals 16 residues. The germline gives CDR1 MNHNS, CDR2 SASEGT. The CDR3, as DNA: TGTGCCAGCACCCCTCCGGGAGGGGGCTCCTACAATGAGCAGTTCTTC. Encoded protein: CASTPPGGGSYNEQFF.